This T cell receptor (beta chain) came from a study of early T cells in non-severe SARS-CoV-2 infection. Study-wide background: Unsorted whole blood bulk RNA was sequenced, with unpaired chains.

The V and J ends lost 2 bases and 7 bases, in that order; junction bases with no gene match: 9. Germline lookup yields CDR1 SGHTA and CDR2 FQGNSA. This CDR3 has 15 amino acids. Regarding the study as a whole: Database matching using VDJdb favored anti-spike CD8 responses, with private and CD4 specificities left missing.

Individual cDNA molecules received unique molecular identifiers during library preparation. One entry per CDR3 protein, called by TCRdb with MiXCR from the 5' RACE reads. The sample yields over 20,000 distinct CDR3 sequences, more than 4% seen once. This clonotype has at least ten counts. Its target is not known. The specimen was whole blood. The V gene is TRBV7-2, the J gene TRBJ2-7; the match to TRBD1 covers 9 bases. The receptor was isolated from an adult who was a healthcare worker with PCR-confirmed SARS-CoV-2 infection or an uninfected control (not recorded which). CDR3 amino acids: CASSLSGDRAVEQYF. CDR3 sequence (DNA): TGTGCCAGCAGCTTAAGCGGGGACAGGGCGGTTGAGCAGTACTTC. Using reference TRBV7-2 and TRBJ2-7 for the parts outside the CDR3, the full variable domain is GAGVSQSPSNKVTEKGKDVELRCDPISGHTALYWYRQSLGQGLEFLIYFQGNSAPDKSGLPSDRFSAERTGGSVSTLTIQRTQQEDSAVYLCASSLSGDRAVEQYFGPGTRLTVT.